Shown below are 18 T cell receptor beta chains from a single sample sequenced in a study of blood T cell repertoires in COVID-19. Generated by immunoSEQ multiplex PCR, the TCRdb table keeps only in-frame clones and is missing some. The repertoire includes approximately 90,000 clones, around 87% of them detected once, and 15% to 20% sits in the top ten. The sample consisted of peripheral blood. The receptors stem from a human donor in a cohort sampled during active COVID-19.

The chain carries TRBV27 and TRBJ1-2; TRBD1 is a possible D gene (5 bases). V was shortened by 0 bases and J by 1 base, with 6 bases between the two germline ends. Germline loops: CDR1 MNHEY, CDR2 SMNVEV (reference sequence). CDR3 size: 14 residues. This CDR3 reads CASSLSGGNYGYTF. The CDR3 nucleotides are TGTGCCAGCAGTTTATCGGGGGGTAACTATGGCTACACCTTC.

The J gene is TRBJ1-6, the V gene TRBV2; a possible D gene is TRBD1 (5 bases). CDR3 length: 14 residues. Trimming shortened V by 8 bases and J by 15 bases, and 23 bases separated the two germline ends. CDR1 and CDR2 (germline): SNHLY, FYNNEI. The CDR3, as DNA: TGTGCCAGCGGACCCGGGACTACCTCCTGGGTCCTCCACTTT. Its translation is CASGPGTTSWVLHF.

This CDR3 is CASSYSGTQGTEAFF. The CDR3 bases are TGTGCCAGCAGTTACTCGGGCACCCAGGGCACTGAAGCTTTCTTT. The V call is TRBV6-5, the J call TRBJ1-1; D possibly corresponds to TRBD1 (5 bases). The CDR3 consists of 15 residues. Trimming removed 0 bases from V and 4 bases from J, with 12 bases in between. Germline V gives CDR1 MNHEY, CDR2 SVGAGI.

The rearrangement links TRBV24-1 to TRBJ2-3; TRBD1 might be the D (5 bases). The V end was cut by 2 bases, the J end by 14 bases, with 19 bases between. The V gene's germline CDR1 is KGHDR and CDR2 SFDVKD. CDR3 length: 14 amino acids. CDR3 bases: TGTGCCACCAGTGATTCTGGTGGGGCACGCCGTCCGTATTTT. As protein: CATSDSGGARRPYF.

The rearrangement uses TRBV6-6 and TRBJ1-5; perhaps TRBD1 as D (5 bases). Trimming shortened V by 6 bases and J by 4 bases, and 16 bases separated the two germline ends. The CDR3 runs to 15 residues. CDR1 is MNHNY and CDR2 is SVGAGI in the germline V gene (reference sequence). The CDR3 coding sequence is TGTGCCAGCAGCCCCGGGACGGGGGATAATCAGCCCCAGCATTTT. This sequence encodes CASSPGTGDNQPQHF.

This clone has a single count. The V gene is TRBV4-1, the J gene TRBJ2-6; 12 bases agree with TRBD1. The trim removed 3 bases at V and 2 bases at J, leaving 5 bases unmatched. Per germline, CDR1 MGHRA and CDR2 YSYEKL. This CDR3 contains 18 residues. The CDR3 DNA is TGCGCCAGCAGCCAGCCGGGACAGGGGGCGCCTGGGGCCAACGTCCTGACTTTC. It codes for CASSQPGQGAPGANVLTF.

The chain uses TRBV11-2 and TRBJ2-5; weak D call: TRBD2 (6 bases). Germline assignment: CDR1 SGHAT and CDR2 FQNNGV. This CDR3 spans 15 amino acids. V was clipped by 0 bases and J by 0 bases, with 8 bases between them. CDR3 nucleotide sequence: TGTGCCAGCAGCTTAGAGTCGGGGGACCAAGAGACCCAGTACTTC. Translation gives CASSLESGDQETQYF.

This sequence joins TRBV5-1 and TRBJ2-3, with TRBD2 matching 8 bases. Per germline, CDR1 SGHRS and CDR2 YFSETQ. The CDR3 loop spans 16 amino acids. Trimming removed 0 bases from V and 6 bases from J; junction bases left unmatched: 9. The CDR3, as DNA: TGCGCCAGCAGCTTGGAGGCGGGGGGACCTTGGGATACGCAGTATTTT. Protein sequence: CASSLEAGGPWDTQYF.

The CDR3 DNA sequence: TGTGCCAGCAGTTTCGGGGGACCGAGCACAGATACGCAGTATTTT. Encoded protein: CASSFGGPSTDTQYF. The chain combines TRBV6-5 with TRBJ2-3; a possible D gene is TRBD2 (6 bases). CDR1 is MNHEY, CDR2 SVGAGI, per germline. This CDR3 contains 15 residues. V shed 4 bases and J shed 0 bases, with 11 bases lying between them.

This clone was recorded only once. The V call is TRBV10-3, the J call TRBJ1-5; weak D call: TRBD1 (6 bases). CDR3 length equals 14 residues. Germline CDR1 and CDR2: ENHRY and SYGVKD. V dropped 3 bases and J dropped 6 bases, with 12 bases sitting between them. CDR3 loop: CAISDPIGGQPQHF. CDR3 nucleotides: TGTGCCATCAGTGATCCGATAGGGGGTCAGCCCCAGCATTTT.

V usage is TRBV19 and J usage is TRBJ2-1; TRBD1 aligns across 9 bases. From germline, CDR1 is LNHDA and CDR2 SQIVND (reference sequence). After removal of 9 bases from V and 12 bases from J, the junction contained 9 bases not matched to a gene. The CDR3 spans 12 residues. This CDR3 reads CASLGQGKGQFF. The CDR3, as DNA: TGTGCCAGCCTTGGACAGGGGAAGGGGCAGTTCTTC.

V usage is TRBV13 and J usage is TRBJ1-6; D might be TRBD1 (6 bases). Trimming pared 5 bases from V and 7 bases from J, leaving 15 bases between. Per germline, CDR1 PRHDT and CDR2 FYEKMQ (reference sequence). The CDR3 contains 15 residues. The DNA of the CDR3 is TGTGCCAGCAGCATAAGGACAGCTCCAAATTCACCCCTCCACTTT. This codes for CASSIRTAPNSPLHF.

J is TRBJ1-1 and V is TRBV28; no definite D call. CDR3 length equals 12 residues. V was pared by 7 bases and J by 2 bases, with 8 bases between. CDR1 is MDHEN and CDR2 is SYDVKM in the germline V gene. The CDR3 loop reads CASISGNTEAFF. The DNA for the CDR3 is TGTGCCAGCATTTCAGGTAACACTGAAGCTTTCTTT.

The chain uses TRBV13 and TRBJ2-3; tentative D call: TRBD1 (5 bases). From germline, CDR1 is PRHDT and CDR2 FYEKMQ (reference sequence). The CDR3 is 15 residues long. Trimming removed 0 bases at V and 5 bases at J, with 12 bases between. The CDR3 loop is CASSLGLGVGDTQYF. The CDR3 DNA is TGTGCCAGCAGCTTAGGCCTAGGGGTGGGAGATACGCAGTATTTT.

This clone was counted a single time. J is TRBJ1-6 and V is TRBV7-8; maybe TRBD1 (6 bases). The CDR3 extends over 15 amino acids. Germline V lookup: CDR1 SGHVS, CDR2 FQNEAQ. Trimming cost V 5 bases and J 6 bases, with 14 bases left between them. The chain's CDR3 is CASSQGLGGNSPLHF. Written as DNA, the CDR3 is TGTGCCAGCAGCCAAGGACTAGGGGGTAATTCACCCCTCCACTTT.

The chain joins TRBV6-5 to TRBJ1-6; D not certain. Trimming removed 2 bases from V and 10 bases from J, with 9 bases in between. From germline, CDR1 is MNHEY and CDR2 SVGAGI. The CDR3 sequence is 13 residues long. The CDR3 nucleotides are TGTGCCAGCAGTTACGAGGGCATATCACCCCTCCACTTT. Amino acid sequence: CASSYEGISPLHF.

This clone was counted a single time. V and J are TRBV11-3 and TRBJ1-1, with no clear D. Looked up from germline, CDR1 is SGHNT and CDR2 is YENEEA. The CDR3 is made up of 15 amino acids. With 1 base removed from V and 4 bases from J, the gap between germline ends came to 13 bases. Here the CDR3 reads CASSLGGGPFTEAFF. The CDR3 DNA sequence: TGTGCCAGCAGCTTAGGGGGAGGGCCTTTCACTGAAGCTTTCTTT.

This chain joins TRBV28 and TRBJ2-4; TRBD1 matches at 8 bases. The CDR3 extends over 12 amino acids. V lost 6 bases, J lost 9 bases, and 4 bases stayed unmatched. In germline, CDR1 is MDHEN, CDR2 SYDVKM. CDR3 region: CASRPGGRIQYF. The CDR3 coding sequence is TGTGCCAGCAGACCAGGGGGCCGCATTCAGTACTTC.